This TCR beta chain was profiled in a study of T-cell memory formation after mild COVID-19. In its sample, this clonotype was seen many times. Its cognate antigen is unknown. MiXCR, applied by TCRdb to the 5' RACE reads, yields one record per CDR3 protein. The sample lists some 150,000 distinct CDR3 sequences; about 14% were seen once. Trimming left V 3 bases short and J 0 bases short, with 14 bases between. This CDR3 is built from 17 residues. Looked up from germline, CDR1 is KGHDR and CDR2 is SFDVKD. Study-wide results and limits: Detection of some responders pre-infection suggested pre-existing cross-reactive memory T cells participated.

The V gene is TRBV24-1, the J gene TRBJ2-1; D call uncertain. This TCR was sampled from an adult woman who had mild COVID-19 (a few samples of this study predate the infection). Cell type and time point are not known. The specimen was PBMCs or a T cell subset sorted from them (not recorded which). In DNA, the CDR3 is TGTGCCACCAGTGATCCCCTGGCCGGCTACTCCTACAATGAGCAGTTCTTC. Translating it yields CATSDPLAGYSYNEQFF.